Listed below are T cell receptor beta chains from one sample, sequenced in a study of graft-versus-host responses after intestinal transplantation. The data were produced by immunoSEQ multiplex PCR, yet TCRdb's version contains in-frame clones alone and is incomplete. This sample has 15,000 or so clones; about 87% occur once, and the top ten carry approximately 5.6%. The sample consisted of PBMCs, taken about 110 days after intestinal transplant. The origin of the receptors is a human patient who received an intestinal transplant, so some T cells may come from the graft donor. Both conserved end residues are part of each CDR3. The order of the fields is clone size, D gene, J gene, CDR3 length, V gene, CDR3 protein, CDR3 DNA. A D gene is named only where the DNA matches it firmly. Size is omitted from some rows. Given values are once, few, many or a class for expanded clones.

>-|TRBD2|TRBJ2-7|19|TRBV4-3
CASSQENWAGGSVGYEQYF
TGCGCCAGCAGCCAAGAGAATTGGGCGGGAGGCTCGGTCGGGTACGAGCAGTACTTC
>-|-|TRBJ2-1|15|TRBV27
CASSSQRGPAYEQFF
TGTGCCAGCAGTTCCCAGCGCGGGCCCGCTTATGAGCAGTTCTTC
>-|TRBD1|TRBJ1-1|15|TRBV5-4
CASSRPRTGNTEAFF
TGTGCCAGCAGCCGCCCGAGGACAGGGAACACTGAAGCTTTCTTT
>-|-|TRBJ2-1|11|TRBV25-1
CASSDLRVEFF
TGTGCCAGCAGTGACCTGAGGGTGGAGTTCTTC
>-|-|TRBJ1-1|17|TRBV4-1
CASSQGVWYREVTEAFF
TGCGCCAGCAGCCAAGGGGTTTGGTACAGGGAAGTCACTGAAGCTTTCTTT
>-|-|TRBJ1-5|15|TRBV19
CASSISVNSNQPQHF
TGTGCCAGTAGTATCTCTGTAAATAGCAATCAGCCCCAGCATTTT
>-|-|TRBJ1-1|14|TRBV5-4
CASSFSTGNTEAFF
TGTGCCAGCAGCTTTTCGACAGGGAACACTGAAGCTTTCTTT
>-|-|TRBJ2-7|15|TRBV18
CASSLTQAGSYEQYF
TGTGCCAGCTCCCTAACGCAGGCGGGCTCCTACGAGCAGTACTTC
>-|-|TRBJ2-6|13|TRBV12-5
CASGPSGANVLTF
TGTGCTAGTGGTCCATCTGGGGCCAACGTCCTGACTTTC
>-|-|TRBJ1-6|14|TRBV6-5
CASSYEGNNSPLHF
TGTGCCAGCAGTTATGAGGGGAATAATTCACCCCTCCACTTT
>-|TRBD2|TRBJ2-7|14|TRBV29-1
CSVDIAGIPYEQYF
TGCAGCGTGGATATAGCGGGGATACCCTACGAGCAGTACTTC
>once|-|TRBJ2-2|13|TRBV12-5
CASGLDRSGELFF
TGTGCTAGTGGTTTGGACAGGTCCGGGGAGCTGTTTTTT
>-|TRBD2|TRBJ2-2|15|TRBV14
CASSQQGLASGELFF
TGTGCCAGCAGCCAACAGGGACTAGCTTCCGGGGAGCTGTTTTTT
>-|-|TRBJ2-6|16|TRBV4-1
CASSQEEGSGANVLTF
TGCGCCAGCAGCCAAGAGGAGGGCTCTGGGGCCAACGTCCTGACTTTC
>once|TRBD1|TRBJ2-7|14|TRBV7-8
CASSLDRGGYEQYF
TGTGCCAGCAGTTTGGACAGGGGTGGCTACGAGCAGTACTTC
>-|-|TRBJ1-6|15|TRBV27
CASTGVRAGHSPLHF
TGTGCCAGCACCGGGGTTCGCGCCGGGCATTCACCCCTCCACTTT
>-|-|TRBJ1-1|15|TRBV19
CASSIDLLLGEGAFF
TGTGCCAGTAGTATAGATCTATTATTGGGTGAGGGAGCTTTCTTT
>-|-|TRBJ2-7|13|TRBV27
CASRPAGLHEQYF
TGTGCCAGCAGGCCAGCCGGACTCCACGAGCAGTACTTC
>-|-|TRBJ2-7|15|TRBV11-3
CASRKQADHSYEQYF
TGTGCCAGCAGAAAACAGGCGGACCACTCCTACGAGCAGTACTTC
>-|-|TRBJ1-2|15|TRBV5-4
CASSLVLGPSYGYTF
TGTGCCAGCAGCTTGGTTTTGGGGCCTTCCTATGGCTACACCTTC
>-|-|TRBJ1-4|15|TRBV25-1
CASSEYQRGEEKLFF
TGTGCCAGCAGTGAATATCAAAGGGGAGAGGAAAAACTGTTTTTT
>-|-|TRBJ2-5|11|TRBV28
CASSFTQTQYF
TGTGCCAGCAGTTTTACCCAGACCCAGTACTTC
>-|-|TRBJ2-5|13|TRBV4-1
CASSQVSEQTQYF
TGCGCCAGCAGCCAAGTATCAGAACAGACCCAGTACTTC
>-|-|TRBJ2-7|12|TRBV7-9
CASSPYTYEQYF
TGTGCCAGCAGCCCGTACACCTACGAGCAGTACTTC
>-|TRBD2|TRBJ2-7|14|TRBV30
CAWSSGSGAYEQYF
TGTGCCTGGTCCAGCGGGAGTGGTGCCTACGAGCAGTACTTC
>-|-|TRBJ2-7|15|TRBV4-3
CASSQDPRKPYEQYF
TGCGCCAGCAGCCAAGATCCTCGGAAACCCTACGAGCAGTACTTC
>-|TRBD2|TRBJ2-7|15|TRBV6-1
CASSLGLAGIYEQYF
TGTGCCAGCAGCCTGGGACTAGCGGGGATCTACGAGCAGTACTTC
>-|-|TRBJ1-2|12|TRBV2
CASSAGPYGYTF
TGTGCCAGCAGCGCAGGACCTTATGGCTACACCTTC